These T cell receptor beta chains were read from a single sample in a study of OX40 agonist ivuxolimab in advanced cancers. This table comes from immunoSEQ multiplex PCR, and its TCRdb copy is limited to in-frame clones, with some not included. The sample shows about 60,000 clones, almost 90% of them seen only once. The sample here was CD4+ or CD8+ T cells sorted from blood, taken in a trial of the OX40 agonist ivuxolimab. These receptors were obtained from an adult with an advanced solid tumor such as melanoma, head and neck, liver or kidney cancer. CDR3s include the opening cysteine and the closing phenylalanine or tryptophan. A D gene is named only where the DNA matches it firmly. The size field is filled for only some rows; it gives once, few, many or a size class.

TRBJ1-1 NA TRBV5-4 NA TGTGCCAGCAGCTTGAACGGAGGCGAAGCTTTCTTT CASSLNGGEAFF
TRBJ2-6 TRBD1 TRBV5-1 few TGCGCCAGCAGCTTTAAGACAGGGCCTAACTCTGGGGCCAACGTCCTGACTTTC CASSFKTGPNSGANVLTF
TRBJ2-3 NA TRBV28 NA TGTGCCAGCAGTTACCAGAACACAGATACGCAGTATTTT CASSYQNTDTQYF
TRBJ1-2 NA TRBV28 NA TGTGCCACTCGTGACACAGGGACCTATGGCTACACCTTC CATRDTGTYGYTF
TRBJ1-5 NA TRBV19 once TGTGCCACCAGAAGAGTTTCCAGCAATCAGCCCCAGCATTTT CATRRVSSNQPQHF
TRBJ2-1 TRBD2 TRBV29-1 NA TGCAGCGTCAATAGCGGGATCGGCTCCTACAATGAGCAGTTCTTC CSVNSGIGSYNEQFF
TRBJ2-1 NA TRBV10-3 NA TGTGCCATCAGTGCCTCCAGCTCCTACAATGAGCAGTTCTTC CAISASSSYNEQFF
TRBJ2-2 NA TRBV2 NA TGTGCCAGCAGTGACAGGGTTGGCACCGGGGAGCTGTTTTTT CASSDRVGTGELFF
TRBJ2-3 TRBD2 TRBV28 NA TGTGCCAGCAGCATCCGACTAGCGGGAACGGGCACGCAGTATTTT CASSIRLAGTGTQYF
TRBJ2-7 NA TRBV7-6 NA TGTGCCAGCAGCTTATCCATTGAGGGGAGTACGACTGGGTCCTACGAGCAGTACTTC CASSLSIEGSTTGSYEQYF
TRBJ2-7 NA TRBV10-3 NA TGTGCCATCAGTGCGGCCCAGGGGAGGGGTGGATCCTACGAGCAGTACTTC CAISAAQGRGGSYEQYF
TRBJ2-4 NA TRBV9 NA TGTGCCAGCAGCGTAGATGGGGAAAGGAGAAACATTCAGTACTTC CASSVDGERRNIQYF
TRBJ2-2 TRBD2 TRBV9 NA TGTGCCAGCAGCGTCGGCGGGAGAGTGAACACCGGGGAGCTGTTTTTT CASSVGGRVNTGELFF
TRBJ2-7 NA TRBV7-6 NA TGTGCCAGCAGCTTAAGGGGGGAAGGCGAGCAGTACTTC CASSLRGEGEQYF
TRBJ2-2 TRBD2 TRBV5-1 NA TGCGCCAGCAGCTTGGAGCCTAGCGGAGACACCGGGGAGCTGTTTTTT CASSLEPSGDTGELFF
TRBJ1-5 NA TRBV6-1 NA TGTGCCAGCAGCTGGCAAAATCAGCCCCAGCATTTT CASSWQNQPQHF
TRBJ1-1 NA TRBV29-1 NA TGCCGGGCGGGGAACACTGAAGCTTTCTTT CRAGNTEAFF
TRBJ2-3 TRBD2 TRBV28 NA TGTGCCAGCAGTTTGGGCCGGACTAGCGGGAGCACAGATACGCAGTATTTT CASSLGRTSGSTDTQYF
TRBJ1-2 TRBD1 TRBV28 NA TGTGCCAGCAGTCCCCCCGGCAGGGGGGGAGGAGGCTACACCTTC CASSPPGRGGGGYTF
TRBJ1-1 TRBD1 TRBV27 NA TGTGCCAGCAGGAGTCCCTGGACAGGACCGGAGGGGAACACTGAAGCTTTCTTT CASRSPWTGPEGNTEAFF
TRBJ1-5 TRBD1 TRBV10-3 NA TGTGCCATCAGCGATACAGGGGGCGGTCAGCCCCAGCATTTT CAISDTGGGQPQHF
TRBJ1-5 TRBD1 TRBV27 NA TGTGCCAGCAGCAAACAGGGGCGGAATCAGCCCCAGCATTTT CASSKQGRNQPQHF
TRBJ2-4 TRBD1 TRBV10-3 NA TGTGCCATCAGTGAGTCGGGACAGTATCAGTACTTC CAISESGQYQYF
TRBJ2-5 NA TRBV7-3 NA TGTGCCAGCAGCCGTCGACAGGCGGAGACCCAGTACTTC CASSRRQAETQYF
TRBJ1-5 TRBD1 TRBV5-1 NA TGCGCCAGCAGCCTGGACAGGGGGCCCAATCAGCCCCAGCATTTT CASSLDRGPNQPQHF
TRBJ1-2 NA TRBV7-8 NA TGTGCCAGCAGCTTAGCTGAAAACTATGGCTACACCTTC CASSLAENYGYTF
TRBJ2-2 NA TRBV2 NA TGTGCCAGCCTACCGCCACCCACCGGGGAGCTGTTTTTT CASLPPPTGELFF
TRBJ2-1 NA TRBV5-1 NA TGCGCCAGCAGCGCCCCTTACAGCTCCTACAATGAGCAGTTCTTC CASSAPYSSYNEQFF
TRBJ2-1 NA TRBV10-3 NA TGTGCCATCAGTGAGTCCTTAGGATTCTCCTACAATGAGCAGTTCTTC CAISESLGFSYNEQFF
TRBJ1-4 NA TRBV19 NA TGTGCCAGTAGTATGTCCCTTAATGAAAAACTGTTTTTT CASSMSLNEKLFF
TRBJ2-5 TRBD2 TRBV28 NA TGTGCCAGCAGTTTCTCTCGGCGGGAGCAGACCCAGTACTTC CASSFSRREQTQYF
TRBJ2-1 NA TRBV7-3 NA TGTGCCAGCAGCTTAACTGTCAGCATCTGGAATGAGCAGTTCTTC CASSLTVSIWNEQFF
TRBJ2-1 NA TRBV4-1 NA TGCGCCAGCAGCCAAGATCTTGGCGGGGCTCGAGAGCAGTTCTTC CASSQDLGGAREQFF
TRBJ2-1 NA TRBV2 NA TGTGCCAGCAGTGAAAGAAGCGAGCGTTACAATGAGCAGTTCTTC CASSERSERYNEQFF
TRBJ1-5 TRBD1 TRBV19 once TGTGCCAGTAGTATTTCGGACAGGGGGAATCAGCCCCAGCATTTT CASSISDRGNQPQHF
TRBJ2-2 TRBD1 TRBV5-6 NA TGTGCCAGCAGCTTGGACTTAGGGGACAGGGCGGGCACCGGGGAGCTGTTTTTT CASSLDLGDRAGTGELFF
TRBJ1-3 TRBD1 TRBV6-6 NA TGTGCCAGCAGTGCCACAGGGGGCGGAAACACCATATATTTT CASSATGGGNTIYF
TRBJ2-3 TRBD2 TRBV4-2 NA TGTGCCAGCAGCCCGGGACTAGCGGGAGGGCCGCGGATTGGCACAGATACGCAGTATTTT CASSPGLAGGPRIGTDTQYF
TRBJ2-2 NA TRBV28 once TGTGCCAGCGGTACCGGGGAGCTGTTTTTT CASGTGELFF
TRBJ2-5 NA TRBV20-1 NA TGCAGTGATAGGGTGGAAGAGACCCAGTACTTC CSDRVEETQYF
TRBJ2-7 TRBD2 TRBV5-5 NA TGTGCCAGCAGCCTAGTAGGCGGGAGAGTGCACGAGCAGTACTTC CASSLVGGRVHEQYF
TRBJ1-1 NA TRBV5-4 NA TGTGCCAGCAGCTTGGGTTTAATGAACACTGAAGCTTTCTTT CASSLGLMNTEAFF
TRBJ2-5 TRBD2 TRBV28 NA TGTGCCAGCCAGCGGGGCGGAACACAAGAGACCCAGTACTTC CASQRGGTQETQYF
TRBJ2-7 NA TRBV11-2 NA TGTGCCAGCAGACAGGGCTACGAGCAGTACTTC CASRQGYEQYF
TRBJ2-7 TRBD1 TRBV4-1 once TGCGCCAGCAGCCAAGGGGGGACAGGGACCTACGAGCAGTACTTC CASSQGGTGTYEQYF
TRBJ1-1 TRBD1 TRBV5-4 NA TGTGCCAGCAGCCCCGGGACAGGGGAGGGCACTGAAGCTTTCTTT CASSPGTGEGTEAFF
TRBJ2-5 NA TRBV11-2 NA TGTGCCAGCTTTGGGGGGGAGACCCAGTACTTC CASFGGETQYF
TRBJ2-1 TRBD1 TRBV5-5 NA TGTGCCAGCAGCATTCACTCCGGGACAGGAAACAATGAGCAGTTCTTC CASSIHSGTGNNEQFF
TRBJ2-5 NA TRBV11-3 NA TGTGCCAGCAGCTTAGGGGGTCCATCCGAGACCCAGTACTTC CASSLGGPSETQYF
TRBJ1-2 NA TRBV28 NA TGTGCCAGCAGTTTCTACGGGAAGAGGTACACCTTC CASSFYGKRYTF
TRBJ2-6 TRBD1 TRBV28 NA TGTGCCAGTCAAGGGGACAGGGGGCGTCTCGGTGGGGCCAACGTCCTGACTTTC CASQGDRGRLGGANVLTF
TRBJ2-7 NA TRBV28 NA TGTGCCAGCAGCCCGCCGGGGCAGTTCTACGAGCAGTACTTC CASSPPGQFYEQYF
TRBJ2-5 NA TRBV25-1 NA TGTGCCAGCAGTGAACCGGGACGCAAAGAGACCCAGTACTTC CASSEPGRKETQYF
TRBJ2-3 NA TRBV30 NA TGTGCCTGGAGTTCATCAGGGCGAAATACGCAGTATTTT CAWSSSGRNTQYF
TRBJ2-5 NA TRBV5-4 NA TGTGCCAGCAGCTTTCTGGGAGAGACCCAGTACTTC CASSFLGETQYF
TRBJ2-7 TRBD1 TRBV28 NA TGTGCCAGCAGTTTATACGGGACAGGGACCTACGAGCAGTACTTC CASSLYGTGTYEQYF
TRBJ2-2 NA TRBV9 NA TGTGCCAGCACCCAATATCAAGGGACCACCGGGGAGCTGTTTTTT CASTQYQGTTGELFF